This T cell receptor (beta chain) appears in the sequencing data of a study of lymphopenia after photon versus proton radiotherapy. Study results and limitations: Proton therapy kept repertoires fairly stable, unlike photons, which gained effector/memory cells. Post-nadir diversity loss with photons came from oligoclonal expansion, particularly CD8+ Temra cells. Authors raise, but do not show, better survival with proton therapy.

The V gene's germline CDR1 is KGHSH and CDR2 LQKENI. The CDR3 covers 16 residues. The V gene lost 2 bases and the J gene lost 1 base, with 13 bases spanning the gap. Method: immunoSEQ multiplex PCR; TCRdb's copy keeps in-frame clones and lacks some. The sample has more than 80,000 clones; over 70% are singletons. Points on this clone: Its antigen is not identified.

Material: peripheral blood, obtained from a patient treated with proton-based radiotherapy. This TCR was sampled from a man between 60 and 75 years old with pancreatic cancer. The V gene is TRBV18, the J gene TRBJ2-3, with a possible D match to TRBD2 (6 bases). CDR3 in amino acids: CASSPVGGEGTDTQYF. The CDR3 nucleotides are TGTGCCAGCTCACCAGTCGGGGGAGAGGGCACAGATACGCAGTATTTT.